This TCR beta chain is drawn from a study of blood T cell repertoires in COVID-19. About the research overall: Sites across the United States, Italy and Spain contributed samples from acute and convalescent COVID-19. The analysed material was cDNA or gDNA that came from T cells, B-cell-depleted T cells, or PBMCs.

Original processing notes: Amplification of reference gene primers provided the estimated nucleated cell counts. Repertoires were generated with immunoSEQ multiplex PCR, while TCRdb's copy carries only in-frame clones and drops some. The DNA gave D and trimming, while V, J and clone size come from that table. The sample records over 120,000 clones, roughly 79% being singletons. V lost 1 base to trimming and J lost 3 bases; unmatched junction nucleotides: 6. The CDR3 is made up of 15 amino acids. The germline V gene encodes CDR1 MDHEN and CDR2 SYDVKM. The genes are TRBV28 and TRBJ2-7; 7 bases line up with TRBD1. The sample taken for sequencing was peripheral blood. The TCR originated in a woman between 55 and 75 years old with acute or convalescent COVID-19. CDR3 residues: CASSLSKGADYEQYF. The CDR3 nucleotides read TGTGCCAGCAGTTTATCAAAGGGGGCGGACTACGAGCAGTACTTC.